This T cell receptor (beta chain) was recovered during a study of blood T cell repertoires in COVID-19. Study at large: T cells, B-cell-depleted T cells, or PBMCs supplied cDNA or gDNA.

Per the original methods: Amplification from reference gene primers served as the basis for estimated nucleated cell counts. The data were produced by immunoSEQ multiplex PCR, yet TCRdb's version contains in-frame clones alone and is incomplete. Clonal size and the V and J genes are those of that table, whereas D and trimming came from the DNA. Among 200,000 to 250,000 clones listed, less than 85% were seen once. Patients from Seattle were sampled longitudinally, starting during active infection. J gave up 4 bases and V 6 bases, and 6 bases lay outside the gene matches. The CDR3 is made up of 16 amino acids. Germline CDR1 reads SEHNR; CDR2 reads FQNEAQ (reference sequence).

The V gene is TRBV7-9, the J gene TRBJ2-5; the match to TRBD2 covers 15 bases. The sequenced sample consisted of peripheral blood. This clonotype was obtained from a woman aged 80 or over with COVID-19, enrolled during active disease. CDR3 loop: CASRPGLAGGSETQYF. DNA for the CDR3: TGTGCCAGCAGACCCGGACTAGCGGGGGGGTCAGAGACCCAGTACTTC.